This T cell receptor beta chain was identified during a study of tumor and adjacent non-tumor tissue in lung cancer. Turning to the study itself: About 4.2 million productive TCRbeta reads were obtained per sample on average.

Germline V gives CDR1 SEHNR, CDR2 FQNEAQ (reference sequence). Trimming removed 4 bases at V and 5 bases at J, with 8 bases between. CDR3 length equals 12 residues. Only a few counts were recorded for this clonotype. Three rounds of nested PCR, following a modified ARM-PCR protocol, produced the TCRbeta library. TCRdb recomputed calls from the multiplex PCR reads with MiXCR, one row per CDR3 protein. The sample contains tens of thousands of distinct CDR3 sequences, roughly 75% of which appear only once. The template was RNA from unsorted bulk tissue. The normal lung tissue was taken more than 3 cm from the tumor edge. Between August and November 2014, newly diagnosed, chemotherapy-naive lung cancer patients underwent thoracic surgery in China.

This TCR came from a woman in her 50s with non-small cell lung cancer. The sample consisted of distant non-tumor lung tissue. The chain links TRBV7-9 to TRBJ1-1, with D hard to call. Here the CDR3 reads CASSSAGTEAFF. In DNA, the CDR3 is TGTGCCAGCAGCTCGGCCGGTACTGAAGCTTTCTTT.